This T cell receptor (beta chain) was obtained from a study of cytomegalovirus exposure and HLA in healthy donors (dated 2017 in TCRdb). Looking at the study overall: An earlier analysis of 587 of the donors reported 276 Gb of sequence data and 117 million unique TCR beta sequences obtained from 180 million or so T cells. Approximately 310 gigabases of sequencing data and roughly 90 million unique TCR sequences were included in an early release covering 550 to 800 HLA-typed donors. The genetic ancestry cluster associated with self-reported Caucasian donors included 81% of the roughly 390 genotyped donors. The study aimed to test whether cataloging public T cell receptors could reveal signatures of past pathogen exposure. The study used immunosequencing to profile the T cell repertoires of approximately 630 subjects and linked those repertoires to cytomegalovirus serostatus. In addition to the first cohort of around 670 subjects, a separate validation cohort of some 120 different subjects was used. To predict cytomegalovirus infection status, the study combined high-throughput TCR immunosequencing, statistical association of individual TCRs with disease status, and machine learning. To study patterns of TCR occurrence, a later analysis re-analyzed previously published TCR beta repertoires from just over 650 donors and added high-resolution HLA genotyping. The later analysis used no new phenotypic data to find candidate immune exposures, relying instead on TCR beta sequences and their occurrence across donors. To decide whether each TCR beta V gene segment behaved as functional or pseudogenic, an earlier analysis of nearly 600 of the donors relied on high-throughput TCR beta sequencing. Donor age, sex, ethnicity and CMV serostatus were compiled together with the repertoire data. A later genetic analysis took genome-wide SNP genotypes for about 60% of the roughly 670 donors and used that subset as a discovery cohort. All discovery cohort repertoires had been generated on a single sequencing platform. HLA typing included class I and class II loci at four-digit resolution. Typing coverage varied by locus: roughly 629-630 donors for A, B, C, DRB1 and DQB1; approximately 560 for DQA1; more than 600 for DPA1; around 450 for DPB1. Because of strong linkage in the cohort, roughly five DR-DQ haplotypes were treated as single units for association and clustering. On average, roughly 240,000 unique TCR beta nucleotide sequences were sequenced per donor among 398 genotyped donors of the cohort, with 15% to 20% of those sequences being non-productive.

Library preparation used the immunoSEQ multiplex PCR assay. The multiplex PCR relied on a mix of 60 forward primers for TCR Vbeta segments and 13 reverse primers for TCR Jbeta segments. The CDR3 region of rearranged TCR beta genes was amplified from genomic DNA by a multiplex PCR assay. Amplified TCR beta libraries were sequenced as 87-base-pair reads on the Illumina HiSeq System. From the authors' description of their analysis: Across the 670 or so repertoires, a later analysis counted roughly 84 million unique TCR beta chains, 9 million to 14 million of which were shared by at least two donors. Raw reads were error-corrected and collapsed into unique sequences by a nearest-neighbor algorithm in which closely related sequences were merged to remove PCR and sequencing errors. To assign V, D and J gene segments, CDR3 sequences were aligned to IMGT reference sequences. For a sequence to be retained, a match of at least six nucleotides to both a V gene segment and a J gene segment was required. Rearrangements were called productive when the CDR3 lacked stop codons and stayed in frame with V and J; all others were non-productive. CDR3 was defined by IMGT convention, running from the second conserved V-encoded cysteine to the conserved J-encoded phenylalanine. In an earlier analysis of around 600 of the donors, sequences lacking an unambiguous match to a single V gene segment were excluded. In an earlier analysis of about 590 of the donors, a V segment was called functional when productive rearrangements were above 56.7%, and segregating when the standard deviation between donors exceeded 5%. A statistical classification framework was built to diagnose cytomegalovirus status from the catalog of TCR beta chain sequences. In a later analysis, V and J genes were assigned by comparing TCR nucleotide sequences against IMGT/GENE-DB human TR gene sequences. In a later analysis, CDR3 sequences and most-parsimonious VDJ recombination scenarios were assigned using the TCRdist pipeline. In a later analysis, each TCR beta chain was defined by its CDR3 amino acid sequence together with its V-gene family, and reads without a unique V-gene family were excluded. To address suspected cross-contamination and a sequencing artifact, a later analysis removed approximately 600 highly shared, low-generation-probability nucleotide sequences. In a later analysis, a clonal expansion index was calculated for each public chain from normalized within-repertoire ranks of inferred template counts. Generation probabilities in a later analysis came from a VDJ recombination model fitted to out-of-frame rearrangements, and those results were checked against IGoR. In a later analysis, hypergeometric tests were used to score TCR-TCR, TCR-HLA and TCR-CMV co-occurrence, with a repertoire-size bias correction applied to TCR pairs. To estimate false discovery rates, a later analysis permuted the HLA or CMV assignments 20 times. In a later analysis, co-occurring TCRs were grouped with DBSCAN, and TCRdist sequence similarity was added when clustering was performed within HLA-allele-positive subsets. Repertoires with fewer than 30,000 or more than 120,000 public chains were left out of co-occurrence clustering, as were four to six repertoires with anomalous nucleotide sharing. Imported from immuneACCESS, the table was reduced by TCRdb to in-frame sequences with V and J called. These copies leave out some clones; in studies compared against another copy, an unresolved V gene accounts for under half, and the cause of the remainder is not known. V and J calls and clone size come straight from that table; D and trimming were deduced from the DNA. Present in this sample are about 150,000 clones, roughly 85% of which were seen just once. The top ten hold less than 2.5% of the sample.

The cohort consisted of 650 to 850 healthy bone marrow donors. Cohort members were all nominally healthy when sampled, although unrecorded immune exposures were likely present. The donor was CMV seronegative and was included in the group of a few hundred seronegative cohort members. A peripheral blood sample was provided by each donor, and peripheral blood mononuclear cells were used for TCR beta sequencing. Genomic DNA extraction from the blood cell samples was performed with the Qiagen DNeasy Blood Extraction Kit. The paper's findings and limits, for the study overall: A later analysis found that most CMV-associated TCR beta chains appeared HLA-restricted, with HLA associations seemingly driven largely by CMV exposure. An earlier analysis of 587 of the donors showed that most TCR beta V segments appeared in productive rearrangements either about 87% or about 30% of the time, which broadly matched IMGT annotations. About 17 rarely observed V segments, including chromosome 9 orphons, were excluded from the earlier analysis of some 590 of the donors because counts were too low. In a later analysis, TCR association rates were found to vary across HLA loci, with the most associated TCRs seen for DRB1 alleles and the fewest for HLA-C alleles. Sequencing depth was assumed to be roughly uniform across donors in the presence/absence analyses, though that assumption may not hold. Linkage disequilibrium might explain the correlated functional status among segregating V segments, but an unknown experimental factor could not be excluded. Compared with the roughly 700-donor mean, donors in an Asian-associated ancestry cluster had fewer N-insertions in productive TCRs, according to a later genetic analysis. HLA typing was unavailable for some donors at each locus, so association tests used only the typed subset. The authors suggested that the approach could potentially be generalized to other disease states and immunological phenotypes. In a later analysis, several top co-occurrence clusters were reported to appear linked to parvovirus B19, influenza, CMV and Epstein-Barr virus. A later analysis found that HLA-associated TCR beta chains were more clonally expanded and had lower generation probabilities than equally common non-associated chains. Some IMGT-functional V segments, including TRBV6-2 and TRBV6-3, could not be told apart with the 87-base-pair reads, so those segments were excluded. A group of highly shared sequence variants was considered likely to be a technical artifact of the sequencing pipeline. In vitro tests confirmed that a few of the cytomegalovirus-associated TCR beta chains recognize cytomegalovirus antigens. CMV serostatus was the only immune exposure information available for the cohort. The classifier was reported to diagnose cytomegalovirus status with high specificity and sensitivity in both the original and validation cohorts. Assigning TCR associations to individual alleles was difficult when HLA alleles, especially DR and DQ, strongly co-occurred. In this cohort, only TCR beta chains were sequenced, and detectable features were limited by the absence of alpha or paired-chain data. A later genetic analysis associated a missense DCLRE1C variant with V-gene and J-gene trimming of TCR beta chains, and an independent cohort replicated the association. A further reported finding was that TCR beta sequences accurately predicted the HLA-A and HLA-B alleles for most subjects in the first cohort. At a false discovery rate of 0.05, a later analysis linked under 20,000 TCR beta sequences to specific HLA alleles. Most TCR sequences were observed very rarely across donors, whereas some public TCRs were present in many individuals. The study listed 164 TCR beta chains as associated with cytomegalovirus.

CDR1 and CDR2 are drawn from the germline V gene: SGDLS, YYNGEE. The CDR3 runs 16 residues from the cysteine to the phenylalanine. The retained sequence is limited to the CDR3, 48 bases, with the frame set at the first base. V lost 6 bases and J lost 2 bases, and the count of bases not matched to a germline gene is 4. With respect to this clone: Its specific antigen is unknown. The sample holds no much larger clone one base away, and base qualities are not on file.

This receptor chain uses TRBV9 and TRBJ2-1, with 14 central nucleotides matching TRBD2. The TCR originated in a woman aged 18-30 years in good health and CMV-seronegative. Sequenced sample: PBMCs. DNA sequence: TGTGCCAGCACTCGGACTAGCGGGGGGACCTACAATGAGCAGTTCTTC. The encoded protein is CASTRTSGGTYNEQFF.